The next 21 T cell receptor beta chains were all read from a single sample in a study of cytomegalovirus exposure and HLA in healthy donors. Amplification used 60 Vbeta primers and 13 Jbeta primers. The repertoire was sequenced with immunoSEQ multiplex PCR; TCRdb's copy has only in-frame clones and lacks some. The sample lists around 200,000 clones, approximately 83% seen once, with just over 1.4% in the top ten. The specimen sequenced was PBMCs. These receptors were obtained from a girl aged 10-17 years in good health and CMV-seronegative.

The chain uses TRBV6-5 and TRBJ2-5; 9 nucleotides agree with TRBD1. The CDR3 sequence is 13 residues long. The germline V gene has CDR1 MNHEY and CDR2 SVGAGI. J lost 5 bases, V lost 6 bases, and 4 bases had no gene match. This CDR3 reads CASSQGQGETQYF. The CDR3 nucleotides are TGTGCCAGCAGCCAAGGACAGGGGGAGACCCAGTACTTC.

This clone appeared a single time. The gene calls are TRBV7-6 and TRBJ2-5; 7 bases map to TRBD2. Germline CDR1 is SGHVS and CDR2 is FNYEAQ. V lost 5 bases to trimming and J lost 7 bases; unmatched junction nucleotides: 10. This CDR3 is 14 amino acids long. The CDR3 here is CASSVGGTGGTQYF. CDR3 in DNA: TGTGCCAGCAGCGTGGGAGGGACCGGTGGGACCCAGTACTTC.

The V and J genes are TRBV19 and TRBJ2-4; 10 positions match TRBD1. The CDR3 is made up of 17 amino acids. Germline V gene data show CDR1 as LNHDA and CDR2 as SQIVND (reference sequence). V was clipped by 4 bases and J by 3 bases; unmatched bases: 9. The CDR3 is CASSTDDRGLGKNIQYF. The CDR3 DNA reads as TGTGCCAGTAGTACAGATGACAGGGGGCTTGGCAAAAACATTCAGTACTTC.

CDR3 in DNA: TGTGCCAGCAGTTTTCGGACAGGGGTAGGCTACACCTTC. This codes for CASSFRTGVGYTF. The chain carries TRBV28 and TRBJ1-2; 9 bases agree with TRBD1. V gave up 3 bases and J gave up 8 bases; unmatched junction bases: 4. This CDR3 contains 13 residues. Germline-derived CDR1 and CDR2 are MDHEN and SYDVKM.

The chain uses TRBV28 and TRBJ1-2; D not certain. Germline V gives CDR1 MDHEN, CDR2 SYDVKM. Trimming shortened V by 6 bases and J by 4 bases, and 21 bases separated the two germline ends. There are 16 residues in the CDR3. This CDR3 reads CASSPAEGHSIYGYTF. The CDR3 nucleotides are TGTGCCAGCAGCCCCGCGGAGGGTCACTCTATCTATGGCTACACCTTC.

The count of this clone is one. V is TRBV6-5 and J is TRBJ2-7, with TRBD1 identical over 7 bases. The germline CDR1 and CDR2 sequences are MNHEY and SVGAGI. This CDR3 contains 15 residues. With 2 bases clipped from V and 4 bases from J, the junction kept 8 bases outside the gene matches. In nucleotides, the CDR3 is TGTGCCAGCAGTTACCTCGGACAGGCATGGTACGAGCAGTACTTC. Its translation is CASSYLGQAWYEQYF.

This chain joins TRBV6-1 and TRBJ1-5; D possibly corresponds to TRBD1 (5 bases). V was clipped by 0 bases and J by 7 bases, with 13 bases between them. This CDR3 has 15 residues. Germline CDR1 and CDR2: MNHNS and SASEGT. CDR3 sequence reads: CASSEAGVSGQPQHF. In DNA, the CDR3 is TGTGCCAGCAGTGAAGCAGGGGTATCCGGACAGCCCCAGCATTTT.

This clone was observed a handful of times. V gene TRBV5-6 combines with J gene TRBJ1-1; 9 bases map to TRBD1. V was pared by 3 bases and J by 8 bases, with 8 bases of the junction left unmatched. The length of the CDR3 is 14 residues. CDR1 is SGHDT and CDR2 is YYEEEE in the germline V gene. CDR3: CASSWSGTGREAFF. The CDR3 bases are TGTGCCAGCAGCTGGTCCGGGACAGGGAGAGAAGCTTTCTTT.

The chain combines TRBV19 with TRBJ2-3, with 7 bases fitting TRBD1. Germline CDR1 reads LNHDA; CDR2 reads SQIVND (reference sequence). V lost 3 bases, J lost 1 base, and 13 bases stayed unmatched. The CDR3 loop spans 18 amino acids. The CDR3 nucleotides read TGTGCCAGTAGTATTGGCCGGACAGGCAATACTGGCACAGATACGCAGTATTTT. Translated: CASSIGRTGNTGTDTQYF.

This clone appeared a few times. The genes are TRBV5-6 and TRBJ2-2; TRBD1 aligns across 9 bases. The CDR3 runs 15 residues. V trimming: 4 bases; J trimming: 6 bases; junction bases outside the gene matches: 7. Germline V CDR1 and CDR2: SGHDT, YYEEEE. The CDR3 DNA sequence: TGTGCCAGCAGCCCCTGGGACAGGGTGTCCGGGGAGCTGTTTTTT. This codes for CASSPWDRVSGELFF. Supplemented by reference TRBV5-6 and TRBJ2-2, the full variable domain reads DAGVTQSPTHLIKTRGQQVTLRCSPKSGHDTVSWYQQALGQGPQFIFQYYEEEERQRGNFPDRFSGHQFPNYSSELNVNALLLGDSALYLCASSPWDRVSGELFFGEGSRLTVL.

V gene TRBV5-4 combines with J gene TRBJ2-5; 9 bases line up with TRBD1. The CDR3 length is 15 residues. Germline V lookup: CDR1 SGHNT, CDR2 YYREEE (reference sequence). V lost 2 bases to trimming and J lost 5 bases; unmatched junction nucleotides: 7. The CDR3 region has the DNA TGTGCCAGCAGCTTACCCGGGACAGGGTCGGAGACCCAGTACTTC. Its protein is CASSLPGTGSETQYF. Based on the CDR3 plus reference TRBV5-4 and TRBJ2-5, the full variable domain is ETGVTQSPTHLIKTRGQQVTLRCSSQSGHNTVSWYQQALGQGPQFIFQYYREEENGRGNFPPRFSGLQFPNYSSELNVNALELDDSALYLCASSLPGTGSETQYFGPGTRLLVL.

The CDR3 loop reads CASSIALAGGPYSYEQYF. DNA for the CDR3: TGTGCCAGTAGTATAGCCCTAGCGGGAGGGCCCTACTCCTACGAGCAGTACTTC. V and J are TRBV19 and TRBJ2-7; 12 nucleotides align to TRBD2. Germline values: CDR1 LNHDA, CDR2 SQIVND (reference sequence). The CDR3 has 18 residues. V lost 1 base to trimming and J lost 0 bases; unmatched junction nucleotides: 7.

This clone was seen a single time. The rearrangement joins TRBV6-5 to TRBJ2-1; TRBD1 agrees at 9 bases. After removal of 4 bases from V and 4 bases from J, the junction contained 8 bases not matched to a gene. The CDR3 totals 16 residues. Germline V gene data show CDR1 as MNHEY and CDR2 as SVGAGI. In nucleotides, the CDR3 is TGTGCCAGCAGTTCGGGTGGGACAGGGCTTTACAATGAGCAGTTCTTC. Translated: CASSSGGTGLYNEQFF.

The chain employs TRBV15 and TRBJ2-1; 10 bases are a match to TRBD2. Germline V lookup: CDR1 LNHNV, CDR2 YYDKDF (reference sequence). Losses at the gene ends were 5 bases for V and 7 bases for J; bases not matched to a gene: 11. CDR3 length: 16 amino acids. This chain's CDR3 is CATSPKREGLGNEQFF. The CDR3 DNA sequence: TGTGCCACCAGCCCCAAGCGGGAGGGCCTGGGGAATGAGCAGTTCTTC.

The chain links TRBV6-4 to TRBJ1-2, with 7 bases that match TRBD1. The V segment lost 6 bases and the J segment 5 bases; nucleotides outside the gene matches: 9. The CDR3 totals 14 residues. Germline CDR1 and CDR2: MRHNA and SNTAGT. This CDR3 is CASSPTTGPYGYTF. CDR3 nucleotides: TGTGCCAGCAGCCCTACGACAGGGCCGTATGGCTACACCTTC.

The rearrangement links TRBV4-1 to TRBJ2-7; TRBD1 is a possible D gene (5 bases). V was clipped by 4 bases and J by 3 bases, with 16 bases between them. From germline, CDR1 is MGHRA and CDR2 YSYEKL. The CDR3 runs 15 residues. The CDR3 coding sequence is TGCGCCAGCAGCCGCTACACACAGGAGAACTACGAGCAGTACTTC. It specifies CASSRYTQENYEQYF.

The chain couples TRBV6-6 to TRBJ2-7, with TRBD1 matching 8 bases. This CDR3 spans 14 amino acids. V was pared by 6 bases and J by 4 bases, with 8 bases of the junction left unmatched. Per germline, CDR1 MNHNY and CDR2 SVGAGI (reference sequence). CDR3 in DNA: TGTGCCAGCAGCATACAGGGGGGATCATACGAGCAGTACTTC. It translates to CASSIQGGSYEQYF.

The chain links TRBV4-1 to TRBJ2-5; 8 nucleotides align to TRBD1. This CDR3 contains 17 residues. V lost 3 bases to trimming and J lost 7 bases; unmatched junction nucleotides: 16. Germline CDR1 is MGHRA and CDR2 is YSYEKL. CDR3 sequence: CASSQGSGDQGAGTQYF. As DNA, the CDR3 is TGCGCCAGCAGCCAGGGTTCGGGAGACCAGGGGGCAGGGACCCAGTACTTC.

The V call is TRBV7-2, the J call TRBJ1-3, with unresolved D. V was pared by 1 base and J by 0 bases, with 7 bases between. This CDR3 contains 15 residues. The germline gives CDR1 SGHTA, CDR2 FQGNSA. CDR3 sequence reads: CASSLDSHSGNTIYF. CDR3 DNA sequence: TGTGCCAGCAGCTTAGACAGTCACTCTGGAAACACCATATATTTT.

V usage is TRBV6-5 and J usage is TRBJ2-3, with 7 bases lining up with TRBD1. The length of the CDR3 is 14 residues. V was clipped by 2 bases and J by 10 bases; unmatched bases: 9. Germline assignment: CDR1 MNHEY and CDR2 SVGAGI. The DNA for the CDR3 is TGTGCCAGCAGTTACACCGCCCGACAGGGCGCGCAGTATTTT. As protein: CASSYTARQGAQYF.

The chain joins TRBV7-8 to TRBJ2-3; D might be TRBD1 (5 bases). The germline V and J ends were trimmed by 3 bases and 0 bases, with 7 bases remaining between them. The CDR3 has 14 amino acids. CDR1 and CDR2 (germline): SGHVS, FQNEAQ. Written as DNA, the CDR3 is TGTGCCAGCAGCTTTACAGGTAGCACAGATACGCAGTATTTT. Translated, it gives CASSFTGSTDTQYF.